This TCR beta chain was captured in a study of glioma-infiltrating T cells. Concerning this clonotype: As yet, its antigen is unknown. Since a much larger clone is just one base distant, this may be a read error.

Findings and caveats of the study: Tissue and blood shared very few CDR3 sequences. Above-expected tissue-blood divergence occurred in all gliomas, most in low-grade ones.

TCR alpha and beta CDR3 regions were amplified from RNA using iRepertoire nested multiplex PCR. For one-step reverse transcription and amplification, about 90-450 ng of tissue mRNA or PBMC total RNA was used. TCRdb ran MiXCR on the multiplex PCR reads and lists one entry per CDR3 protein. The table includes 20,000 to 25,000 distinct CDR3 sequences, 20% to 25% detected once. Germline V gene data show CDR1 as LGHNA and CDR2 as YNFKEQ. Deletions cut 5 bases from V and 2 bases from J, with 13 bases between. The CDR3 is 15 residues long. Specimen: glioma tissue, nonneoplastic brain tissue, or PBMCs (not recorded which). V usage is TRBV4-2 and J usage is TRBJ1-5, with D tentatively TRBD1 (6 bases). This receptor was identified in a human donor with low-grade glioma or glioblastoma, undergoing nonglioma brain surgery, or in good health (not recorded which). The CDR3 here is CASSLTYRGNQPQHF. DNA for the CDR3: TGTGCCAGCAGCTTAACTTACAGGGGCAATCAGCCCCAGCATTTT.